This is a list of T cell receptor beta chains from one sample in a study of cytomegalovirus exposure and HLA in healthy donors. Using immunoSEQ multiplex PCR, the repertoire was profiled, and TCRdb retains in-frame clones only, with some absent. The data contain about 110,000 clones, 88% of them singletons. What was sequenced was PBMCs. The origin of the receptors is a woman younger than 30 in good health and CMV-seronegative. CDR3s include the opening cysteine and the closing phenylalanine or tryptophan. Fields, in order: V gene, J gene, D gene, CDR3 protein. A D gene is named only where the DNA matches it firmly.

V: TRBV4-3
J: TRBJ1-1
D: -
CDR3: CASSLKMDIPNTEAFF

V: TRBV9
J: TRBJ2-1
D: TRBD1
CDR3: CASSGPGQAYNEQFF

V: TRBV5-4
J: TRBJ2-5
D: TRBD1
CDR3: CASSTDSGQGETQYF

V: TRBV6-5
J: TRBJ2-7
D: -
CDR3: CASTRGADSSEQYF

V: TRBV15
J: TRBJ2-4
D: -
CDR3: CATEPGDKNIQYF

V: TRBV7-9
J: TRBJ1-2
D: -
CDR3: CASSQTYSLYGYTF

V: TRBV11-2
J: TRBJ2-2
D: -
CDR3: CASSRRPGELFF

V: TRBV9
J: TRBJ2-1
D: TRBD2
CDR3: CASSVGSGSFPNEQFF

V: TRBV28
J: TRBJ1-1
D: -
CDR3: CASRHQGLRTEAFF

V: TRBV18
J: TRBJ1-4
D: TRBD1
CDR3: CASSPGQTEKLFF

V: TRBV19
J: TRBJ2-1
D: -
CDR3: CASSIGSYNEQFF

V: TRBV19
J: TRBJ2-2
D: -
CDR3: CASRPGTGTRRELFF

V: TRBV18
J: TRBJ1-5
D: -
CDR3: CASSSEGDQPQHF

V: TRBV6-7
J: TRBJ1-5
D: -
CDR3: CASSFWGLRGDQPQHF

V: TRBV5-1
J: TRBJ2-5
D: TRBD1
CDR3: CASGGTGEETQYF

V: TRBV28
J: TRBJ1-2
D: -
CDR3: CASSLPTGLMNGYTF

V: TRBV11-1
J: TRBJ1-2
D: TRBD1
CDR3: CASSTTDGTGLGYTF

V: TRBV7-8
J: TRBJ2-3
D: -
CDR3: CASSLRMVAGGNSQYF

V: TRBV4-3
J: TRBJ2-7
D: -
CDR3: CASSQEDSPIRSYEQYF

V: TRBV11-2
J: TRBJ2-7
D: TRBD2
CDR3: CASSLGSSSGSKYF

V: TRBV5-6
J: TRBJ2-1
D: -
CDR3: CASSLDWSDEQFF

V: TRBV5-6
J: TRBJ1-2
D: -
CDR3: CASSLYDMGPREYTF

V: TRBV14
J: TRBJ2-2
D: TRBD2
CDR3: CASSPSTGTSGKFSGELFF

V: TRBV6-1
J: TRBJ1-2
D: TRBD1
CDR3: CASSEAPRGRSYGYTF

V: TRBV5-8
J: TRBJ2-7
D: TRBD2
CDR3: CASSLTSGMFYEQYF

V: TRBV7-3
J: TRBJ2-3
D: TRBD1
CDR3: CASSSSGQVTDTQYF

V: TRBV4-1
J: TRBJ2-5
D: -
CDR3: CASSQVGVGSQETQYF

V: TRBV7-7
J: TRBJ1-4
D: TRBD1
CDR3: CASSTGQGVSEKLFF

V: TRBV11-2
J: TRBJ1-1
D: TRBD1
CDR3: CASSLGSLGQANTEAFF

V: TRBV5-6
J: TRBJ2-7
D: -
CDR3: CASSPRTAVLQQYF

V: TRBV6-4
J: TRBJ2-3
D: -
CDR3: CASSTSGTSTDTQYF

V: TRBV7-3
J: TRBJ2-1
D: -
CDR3: CASSLGLKSYNEQFF

V: TRBV6-5
J: TRBJ2-7
D: -
CDR3: CASSYSIHRAYEQYF

V: TRBV30
J: TRBJ1-2
D: TRBD1
CDR3: CAWSVLGTGGFGYTF